The subject of this entry is one TCR beta chain. These data originate in a study of T cell responses to AZD1222 COVID-19 vaccine. The overall study: Second-dose timings of about 4 or about 12 weeks were pooled.

This CDR3 has 15 amino acids. The V gene's germline CDR1 is LNHDA and CDR2 SQIVND (reference sequence). V trimming: 3 bases; J trimming: 9 bases; junction bases outside the gene matches: 9. Method: immunoSEQ multiplex PCR; TCRdb's copy keeps in-frame clones and lacks some. Of about 110,000 clones listed, approximately 87% are singletons. The sequence was obtained from an adult in good health. Specimen: peripheral blood, collected on day 0 of AZD1222 vaccination. The chain combines TRBV19 with TRBJ2-1; 9 positions agree with TRBD2. The CDR3 spells CASSMGSSGILEQFF. As DNA, the CDR3 is TGTGCCAGTAGTATGGGGTCTAGCGGGATTCTTGAGCAGTTCTTC.